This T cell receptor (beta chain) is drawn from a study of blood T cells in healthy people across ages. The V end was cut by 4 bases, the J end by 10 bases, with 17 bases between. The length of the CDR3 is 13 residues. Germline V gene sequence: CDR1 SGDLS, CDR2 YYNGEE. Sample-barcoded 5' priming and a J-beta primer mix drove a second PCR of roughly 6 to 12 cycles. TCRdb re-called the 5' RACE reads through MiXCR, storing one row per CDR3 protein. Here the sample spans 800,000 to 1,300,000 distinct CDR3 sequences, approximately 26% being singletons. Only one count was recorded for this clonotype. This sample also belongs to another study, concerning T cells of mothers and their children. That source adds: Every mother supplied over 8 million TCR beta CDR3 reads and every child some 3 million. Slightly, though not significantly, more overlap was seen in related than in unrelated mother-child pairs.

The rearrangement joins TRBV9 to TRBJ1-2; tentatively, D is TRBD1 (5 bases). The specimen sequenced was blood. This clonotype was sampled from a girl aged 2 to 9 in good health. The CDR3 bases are TGTGCCAGCAGCTCGACCTCCGGGACCCACTACACCTTC. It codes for CASSSTSGTHYTF.